This paragraph reports one TCR beta chain. What it binds is unknown. Profiling relied on immunoSEQ multiplex PCR, and the TCRdb table lists in-frame clones only, not all of them. The sample gives about 59,000 clones, about 90% of which show up once; roughly 21% is in the top ten. These data are taken from a study of T cells in localized non-small cell lung cancer. CDR1 is SGHTA, CDR2 FQGNSA, per germline. The CDR3 has 15 amino acids. V dropped 5 bases and J dropped 6 bases, with 17 bases sitting between them. Broader study findings: Clonality peaked in uninvolved adjacent lung rather than tumor. The study detected a median approximately 54 of the top 100 tumor clones in adjacent lung.

The source was peripheral blood, collected before any cancer treatment. The source of this sequence is a man between 40 and 70 years old with stage I squamous cell lung carcinoma. The chain employs TRBV7-2 and TRBJ2-1; the D call may be TRBD1 or TRBD2 (5 bases each). The CDR3 region is CASSAYGGFINEQFF. Here the CDR3 DNA reads TGTGCCAGCAGCGCATATGGGGGATTCATCAATGAGCAGTTCTTC.